The table lists the clone carrying this TCR beta chain with a few counts. Antigen unknown. Sequence at one end of the junction differs from germline and may be a read error. The entry originates in a study of metastatic and nonmetastatic thyroid tumors. Study summary: Peripheral blood and tumor or nodule samples from malignant and benign thyroid patients were compared.

General observations from the study: Malignant tumors reportedly showed significantly higher TCR beta diversity than benign nodules in both blood and tumor.

Thyroid surgery was preceded by no treatment in any patient. As originally analysed: In papillary thyroid cancer, a distant-metastasis classifier was built using CDR3 differences across clinicopathological groups. TCRdb called clones again from the PCR reads with MiXCR. These V and J calls rely on TCRdb rather than the paper's analysis. The sample holds about 33,000 clones, more than 15% seen once. Looked up from germline, CDR1 is MNHEY and CDR2 is SVGEGT. The CDR3 has 15 residues. The clonotype was recovered from a female donor with papillary thyroid cancer or a benign thyroid nodule (not recorded which). Some clones in this sample may be carry-over from other donors' samples. The chain combines TRBV6-2 or TRBV6-3 with TRBJ1-4; the D gene is possibly TRBD1 (6 bases). The sequenced material came from blood. DNA for the CDR3: TGTGCCAGCAATTACCGGGACACCGCTAATGAAAAACTGTTTTTT. Protein sequence: CASNYRDTANEKLFF.